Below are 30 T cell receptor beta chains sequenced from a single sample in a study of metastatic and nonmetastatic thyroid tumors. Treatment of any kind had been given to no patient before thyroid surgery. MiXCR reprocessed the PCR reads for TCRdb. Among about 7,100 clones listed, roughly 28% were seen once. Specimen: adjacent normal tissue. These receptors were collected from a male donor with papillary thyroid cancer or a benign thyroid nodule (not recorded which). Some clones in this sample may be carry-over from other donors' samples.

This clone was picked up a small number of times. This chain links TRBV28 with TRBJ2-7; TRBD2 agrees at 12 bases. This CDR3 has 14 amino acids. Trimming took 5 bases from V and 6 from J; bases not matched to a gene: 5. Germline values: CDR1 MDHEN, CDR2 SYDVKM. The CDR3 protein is CASSLTSGRLEQYF. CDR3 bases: TGTGCCAGCAGTCTGACTAGCGGGAGACTCGAGCAGTACTTC.

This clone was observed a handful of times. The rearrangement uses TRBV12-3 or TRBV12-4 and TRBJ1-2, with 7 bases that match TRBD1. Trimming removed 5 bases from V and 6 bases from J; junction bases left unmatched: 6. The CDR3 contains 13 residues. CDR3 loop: CASSPRQGDGYTF. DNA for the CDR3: TGTGCCAGCAGTCCCCGACAGGGAGATGGCTACACCTTC.

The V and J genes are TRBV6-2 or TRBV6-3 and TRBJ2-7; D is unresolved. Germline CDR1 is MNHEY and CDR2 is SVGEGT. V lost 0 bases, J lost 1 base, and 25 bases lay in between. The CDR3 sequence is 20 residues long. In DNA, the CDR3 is TGTGCCAGCAGTTACTCGCTGTCTACGCCTGGGATAGCCTCTTCCTACGAGCAGTACTTC. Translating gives CASSYSLSTPGIASSYEQYF.

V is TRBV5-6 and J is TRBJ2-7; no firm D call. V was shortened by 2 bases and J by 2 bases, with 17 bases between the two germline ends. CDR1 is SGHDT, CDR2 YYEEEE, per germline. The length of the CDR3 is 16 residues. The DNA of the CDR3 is TGTGCCAGCAGCTTTTCACCATGGAGAATGGCCTACGAGCAGTACTTC. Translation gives CASSFSPWRMAYEQYF.

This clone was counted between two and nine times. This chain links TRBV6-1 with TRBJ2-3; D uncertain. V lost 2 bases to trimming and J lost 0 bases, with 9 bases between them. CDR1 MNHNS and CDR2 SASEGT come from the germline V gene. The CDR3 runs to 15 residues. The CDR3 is CASSENAGSTDTQYF. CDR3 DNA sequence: TGTGCCAGCAGTGAAAACGCCGGCAGCACAGATACGCAGTATTTT.

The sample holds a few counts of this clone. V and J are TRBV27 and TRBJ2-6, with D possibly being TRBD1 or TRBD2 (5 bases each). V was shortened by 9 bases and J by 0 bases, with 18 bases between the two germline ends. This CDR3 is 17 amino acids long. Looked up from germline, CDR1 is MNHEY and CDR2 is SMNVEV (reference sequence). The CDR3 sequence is CASSRGTGISGANVLTF. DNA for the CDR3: TGTGCCAGTTCCCGAGGGACGGGGATCTCTGGGGCCAACGTCCTGACTTTC.

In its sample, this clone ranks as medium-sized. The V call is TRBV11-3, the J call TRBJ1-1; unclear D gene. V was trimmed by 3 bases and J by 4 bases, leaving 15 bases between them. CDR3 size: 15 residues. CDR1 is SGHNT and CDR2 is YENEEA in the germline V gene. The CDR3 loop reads CASSFSTRSATEAFF. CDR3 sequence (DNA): TGTGCCAGCAGCTTCTCGACGAGATCGGCCACTGAAGCTTTCTTT.

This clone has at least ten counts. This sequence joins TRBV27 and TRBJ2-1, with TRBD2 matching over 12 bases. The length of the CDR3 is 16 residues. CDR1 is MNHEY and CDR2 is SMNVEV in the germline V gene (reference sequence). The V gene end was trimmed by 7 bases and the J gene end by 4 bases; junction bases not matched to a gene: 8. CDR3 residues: CASKTSGTSGYNEQFF. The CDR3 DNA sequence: TGTGCCAGCAAGACCTCCGGGACTAGCGGGTACAATGAGCAGTTCTTC.

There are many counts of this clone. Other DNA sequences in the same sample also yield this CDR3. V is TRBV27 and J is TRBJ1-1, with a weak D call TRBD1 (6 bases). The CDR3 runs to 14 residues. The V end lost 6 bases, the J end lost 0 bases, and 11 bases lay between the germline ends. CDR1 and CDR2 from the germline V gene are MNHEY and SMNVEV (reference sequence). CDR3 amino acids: CASRSGAMNTEAFF. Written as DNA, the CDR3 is TGTGCCAGCAGGTCAGGGGCCATGAACACTGAAGCTTTCTTT.

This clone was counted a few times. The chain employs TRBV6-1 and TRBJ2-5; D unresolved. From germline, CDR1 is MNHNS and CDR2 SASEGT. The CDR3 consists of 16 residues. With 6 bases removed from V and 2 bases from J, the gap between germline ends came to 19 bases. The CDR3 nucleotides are TGTGCCAGCAGGCGGCTGGGTTTTGAGTTACAAGAGACCCAGTACTTC. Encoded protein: CASRRLGFELQETQYF.

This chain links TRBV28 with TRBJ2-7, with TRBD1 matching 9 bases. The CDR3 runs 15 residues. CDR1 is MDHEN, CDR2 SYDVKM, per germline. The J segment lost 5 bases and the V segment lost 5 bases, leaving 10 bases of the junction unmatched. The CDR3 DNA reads TGTGCCAGCAGTGCACCCGGGACAGGGCCTGACGAGCAGTACTTC. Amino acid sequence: CASSAPGTGPDEQYF.

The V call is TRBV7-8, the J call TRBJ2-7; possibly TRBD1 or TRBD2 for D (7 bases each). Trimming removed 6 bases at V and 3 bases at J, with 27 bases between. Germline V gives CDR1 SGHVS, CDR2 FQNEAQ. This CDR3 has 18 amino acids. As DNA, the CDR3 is TGTGCCAGCAGTTTGGCGGCGGGGAGCAGGGGGGGGCTCTACGAGCAGTACTTC. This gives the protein CASSLAAGSRGGLYEQYF.

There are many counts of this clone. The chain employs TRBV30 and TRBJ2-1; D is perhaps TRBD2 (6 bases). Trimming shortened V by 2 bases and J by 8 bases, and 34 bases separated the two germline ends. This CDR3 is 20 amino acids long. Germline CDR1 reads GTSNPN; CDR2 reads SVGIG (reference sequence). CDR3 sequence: CAWSHSGDSGGPGGSDEQFF. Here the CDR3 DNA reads TGTGCCTGGAGTCACTCGGGGGACTCCGGAGGGCCTGGAGGGTCTGATGAGCAGTTCTTC.

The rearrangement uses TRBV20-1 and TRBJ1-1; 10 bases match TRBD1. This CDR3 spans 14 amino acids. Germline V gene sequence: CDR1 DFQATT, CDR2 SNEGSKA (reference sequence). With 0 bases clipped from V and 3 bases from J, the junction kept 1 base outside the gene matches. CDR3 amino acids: CSARDGTGDTEAFF. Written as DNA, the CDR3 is TGCAGTGCTAGAGATGGGACAGGGGACACTGAAGCTTTCTTT.

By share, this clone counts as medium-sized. CDR3 protein: CASSSTSGGTSSYNEQFF. CDR3 coding DNA: TGTGCCAGCAGCTCGACTAGCGGGGGGACGAGCTCCTACAATGAGCAGTTCTTC. The chain combines TRBV12-3 or TRBV12-4 with TRBJ2-1, with 13 nucleotides matching TRBD2. Germline trimming cut 6 bases from V and 0 bases from J; bases unmatched to any gene: 8. The CDR3 has 18 residues.

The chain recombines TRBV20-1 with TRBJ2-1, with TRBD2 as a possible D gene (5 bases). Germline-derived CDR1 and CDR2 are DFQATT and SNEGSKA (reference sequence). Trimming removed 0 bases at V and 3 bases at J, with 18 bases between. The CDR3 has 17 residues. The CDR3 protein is CSARDDFGASLYNEQFF. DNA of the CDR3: TGCAGTGCTAGAGATGATTTTGGCGCTAGCCTCTACAATGAGCAGTTCTTC.

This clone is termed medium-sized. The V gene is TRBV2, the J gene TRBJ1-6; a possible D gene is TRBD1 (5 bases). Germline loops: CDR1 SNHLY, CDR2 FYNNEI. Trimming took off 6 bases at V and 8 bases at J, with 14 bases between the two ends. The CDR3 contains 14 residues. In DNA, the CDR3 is TGTGCCAGCAGGCCGACCCGGGGGGATTCACCCCTCCACTTT. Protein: CASRPTRGDSPLHF.

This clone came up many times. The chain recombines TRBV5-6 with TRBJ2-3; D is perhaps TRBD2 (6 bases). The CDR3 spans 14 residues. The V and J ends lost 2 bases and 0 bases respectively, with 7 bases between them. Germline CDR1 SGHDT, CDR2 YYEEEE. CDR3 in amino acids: CASSLGTSTDTQYF. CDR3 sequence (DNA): TGTGCCAGCAGCTTAGGGACTAGCACAGATACGCAGTATTTT.

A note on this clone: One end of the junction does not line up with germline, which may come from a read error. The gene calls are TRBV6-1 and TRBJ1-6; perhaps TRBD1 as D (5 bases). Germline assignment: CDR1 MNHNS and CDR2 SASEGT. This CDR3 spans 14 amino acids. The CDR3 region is CAISELGGNSPLHF. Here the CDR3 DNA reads TGTGCCATCAGTGAACTCGGGGGTAATTCACCCCTCCACTTT.

The CDR3 DNA reads TGTGCCAGCAAGAGGGACGACAGCACGAACACCGGGGAGCTGTTTTTT. Its translation: CASKRDDSTNTGELFF. The chain joins TRBV6-1 to TRBJ2-2, with D perhaps given as TRBD1 or TRBD2 (5 bases each). The CDR3 loop spans 16 amino acids. Trimming shortened V by 7 bases and J by 0 bases, and 15 bases separated the two germline ends. Germline assignment: CDR1 MNHNS and CDR2 SASEGT.

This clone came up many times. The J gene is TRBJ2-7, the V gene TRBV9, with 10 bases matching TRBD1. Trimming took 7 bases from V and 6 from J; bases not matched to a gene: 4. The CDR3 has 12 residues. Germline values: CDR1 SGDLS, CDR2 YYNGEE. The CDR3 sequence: CASGQGGSEQYF. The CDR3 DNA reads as TGTGCCAGCGGACAGGGGGGGTCCGAGCAGTACTTC.

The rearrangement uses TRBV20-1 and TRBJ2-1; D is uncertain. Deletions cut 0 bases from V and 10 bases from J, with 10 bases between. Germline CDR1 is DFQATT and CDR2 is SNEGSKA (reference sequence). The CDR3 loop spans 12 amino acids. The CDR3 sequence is CSARDTTTEQFF. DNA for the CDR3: TGCAGTGCTAGAGATACAACTACCGAGCAGTTCTTC.

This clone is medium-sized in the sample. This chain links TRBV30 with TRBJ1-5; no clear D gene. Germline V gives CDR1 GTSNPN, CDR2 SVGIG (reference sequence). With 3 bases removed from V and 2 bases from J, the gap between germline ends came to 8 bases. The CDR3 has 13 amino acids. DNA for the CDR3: TGTGCCTGGAGCATAGATCGCAATCAGCCCCAGCATTTT. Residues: CAWSIDRNQPQHF. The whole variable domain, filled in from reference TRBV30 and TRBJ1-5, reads SQTIHQWPATLVQPVGSPLSLECTVEGTSNPNLYWYRQAAGRGLQLLFYSVGIGQISSEVPQNLSASRPQDRQFILSSKKLLLSDSGFYLCAWSIDRNQPQHFGDGTRLSIL.

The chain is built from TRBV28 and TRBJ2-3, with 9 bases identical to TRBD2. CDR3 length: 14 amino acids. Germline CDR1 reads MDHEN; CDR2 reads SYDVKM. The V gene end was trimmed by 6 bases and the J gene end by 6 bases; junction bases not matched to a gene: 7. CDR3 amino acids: CASSSGLAPDTQYF. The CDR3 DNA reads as TGTGCCAGCAGCTCCGGACTAGCGCCGGATACGCAGTATTTT.

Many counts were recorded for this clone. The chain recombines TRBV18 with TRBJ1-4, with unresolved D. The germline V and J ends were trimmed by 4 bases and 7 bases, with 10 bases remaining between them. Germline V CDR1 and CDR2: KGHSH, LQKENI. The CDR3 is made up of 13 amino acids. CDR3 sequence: CASSQETIEKLFF. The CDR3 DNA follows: TGTGCCAGCTCACAGGAGACGATTGAAAAACTGTTTTTT. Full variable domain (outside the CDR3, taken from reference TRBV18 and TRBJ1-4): NAGVMQNPRHLVRRRGQEARLRCSPMKGHSHVYWYRQLPEEGLKFMVYLQKENIIDESGMPKERFSAEFPKEGPSILRIQQVVRGDSAAYFCASSQETIEKLFFGSGTQLSVL.

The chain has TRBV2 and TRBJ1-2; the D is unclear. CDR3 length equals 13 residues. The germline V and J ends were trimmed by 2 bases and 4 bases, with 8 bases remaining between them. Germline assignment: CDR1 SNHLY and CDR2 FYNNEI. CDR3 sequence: CASSERQVYGYTF. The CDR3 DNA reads TGTGCCAGCAGTGAACGGCAAGTCTATGGCTACACCTTC.

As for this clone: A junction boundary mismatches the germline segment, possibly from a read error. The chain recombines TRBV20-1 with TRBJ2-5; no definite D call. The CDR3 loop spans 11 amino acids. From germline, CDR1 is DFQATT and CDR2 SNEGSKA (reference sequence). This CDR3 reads CSARPVETQCF. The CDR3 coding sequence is TGCAGTGCTAGGCCTGTAGAGACCCAGTGCTTC.

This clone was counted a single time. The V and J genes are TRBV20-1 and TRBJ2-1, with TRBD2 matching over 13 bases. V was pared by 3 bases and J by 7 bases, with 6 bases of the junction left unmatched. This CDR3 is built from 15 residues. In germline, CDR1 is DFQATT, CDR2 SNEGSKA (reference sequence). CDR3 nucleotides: TGCAGTGCTAGTCCGGGACTAGCGGGAAGGAATGAGCAGTTCTTC. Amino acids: CSASPGLAGRNEQFF.

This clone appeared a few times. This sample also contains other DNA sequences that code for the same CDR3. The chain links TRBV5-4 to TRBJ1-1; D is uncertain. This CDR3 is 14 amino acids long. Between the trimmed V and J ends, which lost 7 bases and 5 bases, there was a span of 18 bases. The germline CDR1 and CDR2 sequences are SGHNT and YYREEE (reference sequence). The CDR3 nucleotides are TGTGCCAGCGGACTTCGCACGGGTCGTACTGAAGCTTTCTTT. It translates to CASGLRTGRTEAFF.

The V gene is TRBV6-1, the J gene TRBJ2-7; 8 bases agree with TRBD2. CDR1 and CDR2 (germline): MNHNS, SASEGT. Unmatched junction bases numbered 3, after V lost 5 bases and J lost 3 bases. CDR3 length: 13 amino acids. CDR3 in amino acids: CASSRSGSYEQYF. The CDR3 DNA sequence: TGTGCCAGCAGTCGGAGCGGGAGCTACGAGCAGTACTTC.